This TCR beta chain was obtained from a study of early T cells in non-severe SARS-CoV-2 infection. Many counts were recorded for this clonotype. Germline values: CDR1 SGHAT, CDR2 FQNNGV. The V end lost 1 base, the J end lost 6 bases, and 10 bases lay between the germline ends. The CDR3 runs to 14 residues. In the library, individual cDNA molecules carried attached unique molecular identifiers. TCRdb used MiXCR to reprocess the 5' RACE reads, holding one entry per CDR3 protein. The sample yields around 44,000 distinct CDR3 sequences, roughly 6.6% seen once. The clonotype comes from an adult who was a healthcare worker with PCR-confirmed SARS-CoV-2 infection or an uninfected control (not recorded which). This material consisted of whole blood, taken at baseline. The V call is TRBV11-2, the J call TRBJ2-1; D call uncertain. CDR3 region: CASSLAVQSNEQFF. CDR3 nucleotides: TGTGCCAGCAGCTTAGCCGTCCAGAGCAATGAGCAGTTCTTC.